Listed below are T cell receptor beta chains from one sample, sequenced in a study of cytomegalovirus exposure and HLA in healthy donors. The protocol was immunoSEQ multiplex PCR, while the TCRdb copy is restricted to in-frame clones and leaves out a portion. Of some 140,000 clones detected, 70% to 80% appear once; the ten largest clones hold 6.5%. The sequenced sample consisted of PBMCs. The receptors come from a man aged 40-50 years in good health and CMV-seropositive. CDR3s include the opening cysteine and the closing phenylalanine or tryptophan. A D gene is named only where the DNA matches it firmly. Some rows have no size entry. The others give once, few or many, or a class for an expanded clone.

abundance	d_gene	v_gene	j_gene	CDR3aa	CDR3nt
NA	TRBD2	TRBV7-9	TRBJ2-7	CASSPTSGRASQYF	TGTGCCAGCAGCCCGACTAGCGGGAGGGCCTCGCAGTACTTC
NA	NA	TRBV28	TRBJ1-4	CASNESNEKLFF	TGTGCCAGCAACGAGTCAAATGAAAAACTGTTTTTT
NA	TRBD1	TRBV27	TRBJ2-3	CASSLYRGRVTDTQYF	TGTGCCAGCAGTTTATACAGGGGAAGAGTCACAGATACGCAGTATTTT
few	TRBD1	TRBV27	TRBJ2-7	CASSPKQGYSYEQYF	TGTGCCAGCAGTCCCAAACAGGGGTACTCCTACGAGCAGTACTTC
NA	TRBD2	TRBV7-6	TRBJ2-1	CASSFLAGDYNEQFF	TGTGCCAGCAGCTTTTTAGCGGGAGATTACAATGAGCAGTTCTTC
NA	TRBD2	TRBV5-1	TRBJ2-6	CASSLGGSSGSPSGPGANVLTF	TGCGCCAGCAGCTTGGGGGGGTCGAGCGGGAGCCCCAGTGGGCCTGGGGCCAACGTCCTGACTTTC
NA	TRBD2	TRBV15	TRBJ2-3	CATRQSGRPNTQYF	TGTGCCACCAGGCAAAGCGGGAGGCCCAATACGCAGTATTTT
few	TRBD2	TRBV18	TRBJ2-3	CASSESSGSGTDTQYF	TGTGCCAGCTCGGAGTCTAGCGGGAGTGGCACAGATACGCAGTATTTT
NA	TRBD1	TRBV28	TRBJ2-5	CASSNYRGEVQEPQYF	TGTGCCAGCAGTAATTACAGGGGCGAAGTCCAAGAGCCCCAGTACTTC
once	NA	TRBV6-5	TRBJ1-5	CASRYTPGQPQHF	TGTGCCAGCAGGTATACGCCCGGTCAGCCCCAGCATTTT
NA	TRBD1	TRBV6-6	TRBJ2-1	CASSPTGGENEQFF	TGTGCCAGCAGCCCGACAGGGGGTGAGAATGAGCAGTTCTTC
NA	NA	TRBV11-3	TRBJ2-3	CASSVGGTLSTDTQYF	TGTGCCAGCAGCGTCGGGGGTACCCTTAGCACAGATACGCAGTATTTT
NA	TRBD2	TRBV25-1	TRBJ2-5	CASSGREGGETQYF	TGTGCCAGCAGTGGACGGGAGGGCGGGGAGACCCAGTACTTC
few	TRBD2	TRBV27	TRBJ2-7	CASSSALAGVYEQYF	TGTGCCAGCAGTTCGGCGCTAGCGGGAGTGTACGAGCAGTACTTC
few	TRBD2	TRBV7-2	TRBJ2-2	CASSLDSSGITGELFF	TGTGCCAGCAGCTTAGATTCTAGCGGGATCACCGGGGAGCTGTTTTTT
once	NA	TRBV11-2	TRBJ1-6	CASSPQGFASPLHF	TGTGCCAGCAGCCCCCAGGGTTTCGCGTCACCCCTCCACTTT
NA	TRBD1	TRBV6-1	TRBJ1-2	CASSATGAAYGYTF	TGTGCCAGCAGTGCGACAGGGGCCGCTTATGGCTACACCTTC
NA	NA	TRBV27	TRBJ1-4	CASSTRQIEKLFF	TGTGCCAGCAGTACGCGGCAGATTGAAAAACTGTTTTTT
NA	TRBD1	TRBV5-6	TRBJ1-2	CASSSDRAYGYTF	TGTGCCAGCAGTTCGGACAGGGCGTATGGCTACACCTTC
NA	NA	TRBV5-6	TRBJ1-3	CASSLWRGSGNTIYF	TGTGCCAGCAGCTTGTGGAGGGGCTCTGGAAACACCATATATTTT
NA	TRBD1	TRBV4-2	TRBJ1-2	CASSQADRASYGYTF	TGTGCCAGCAGCCAAGCAGACAGGGCCTCTTATGGCTACACCTTC
once	TRBD2	TRBV7-3	TRBJ2-1	CASSEREGNEQFF	TGTGCCAGCAGCGAGCGGGAGGGCAATGAGCAGTTCTTC
NA	NA	TRBV20-1	TRBJ2-7	CSARELEQYF	TGCAGTGCGAGGGAGCTCGAGCAGTACTTC
NA	NA	TRBV6-6	TRBJ2-7	CASGGGPVHEQYF	TGTGCCAGCGGGGGGGGCCCCGTCCACGAGCAGTACTTC
NA	TRBD1	TRBV4-2	TRBJ1-2	CASSQDRGRDGYTF	TGTGCCAGCAGTCAAGACAGGGGGCGTGATGGCTACACCTTC
NA	TRBD1	TRBV29-1	TRBJ2-5	CSVEGNRGETQYF	TGCAGCGTTGAAGGAAACAGGGGGGAGACCCAGTACTTC
NA	NA	TRBV4-2	TRBJ1-1	CASSQGPGDREAFF	TGTGCCAGCAGCCAGGGGCCCGGTGATCGGGAAGCTTTCTTT
few	TRBD1	TRBV2	TRBJ2-1	CASRLDRAVWNEQFF	TGTGCCAGCCGTTTGGACAGGGCCGTTTGGAATGAGCAGTTCTTC
NA	NA	TRBV7-4	TRBJ1-5	CASSLVRGADQPQRF	TGTGCCAGCAGCTTAGTACGGGGAGCGGATCAGCCCCAGCGTTTT
NA	TRBD2	TRBV5-5	TRBJ2-7	CASSPRVAGVGEQYF	TGTGCCAGCAGCCCGAGGGTAGCGGGAGTAGGAGAGCAGTACTTC
NA	NA	TRBV7-9	TRBJ1-5	CASSLDRTNQPQHF	TGTGCCAGCAGCTTAGACAGGACAAATCAGCCCCAGCATTTT
NA	NA	TRBV7-3	TRBJ2-3	CASSPLVKSDTQYF	TGTGCCAGCAGCCCACTAGTGAAATCGGATACGCAGTATTTT
NA	TRBD1	TRBV5-1	TRBJ1-2	CASSQEPGQGNGYTF	TGCGCCAGCAGCCAAGAACCGGGACAGGGGAATGGCTACACCTTC
NA	NA	TRBV6-1	TRBJ1-1	CASSGGGVTEAFF	TGTGCCAGCAGTGGGGGGGGTGTGACTGAAGCTTTCTTT
NA	NA	TRBV7-2	TRBJ2-3	CASSVFSAGTQYF	TGTGCCAGCAGCGTATTCTCAGCAGGGACGCAGTATTTT
NA	NA	TRBV10-1	TRBJ2-5	CASSETRLRETQYF	TGCGCCAGCAGTGAGACCCGACTTAGGGAGACCCAGTACTTC
NA	NA	TRBV11-2	TRBJ2-2	CASSLYPDSYTGELFF	TGTGCCAGCAGCTTATACCCGGACAGTTACACCGGGGAGCTGTTTTTT
NA	NA	TRBV5-6	TRBJ1-4	CASSLAGDPGDEKLFF	TGTGCCAGCAGCTTGGCCGGAGATCCCGGCGATGAAAAACTGTTTTTT